These 28 T cell receptor beta chains share one sample of origin, sequenced in a study of T cells in Graves' hyperthyroidism and ophthalmopathy. RNA transcripts served as the template for amplifying TCR beta CDR3 regions. The TCR CDR3 first-round RT-PCR relied on the HTBI primer set. TCRdb recomputed calls from the multiplex PCR reads with MiXCR, one row per CDR3 protein. The table records roughly 630,000 distinct CDR3 sequences, approximately 14% of them present only once. Sequenced material: blood. The receptors were sampled from a woman aged 25 to 39 with Graves' hyperthyroidism.

This clonotype has just a few counts. The chain uses TRBV19 and TRBJ2-2; 7 positions match TRBD1. This CDR3 contains 16 residues. The germline V gene has CDR1 LNHDA and CDR2 SQIVND (reference sequence). Trimming cost V 4 bases and J 3 bases; bases outside gene matches: 8. The chain's CDR3 is CASSKREGADTGELFF. As DNA, the CDR3 is TGTGCCAGTAGTAAACGCGAGGGGGCCGACACCGGGGAGCTGTTTTTT.

This clonotype was seen repeatedly, ten times or more. The chain uses TRBV27 and TRBJ2-7; D ambiguous. The V gene lost 3 bases and the J gene lost 0 bases, with 6 bases spanning the gap. Germline-derived CDR1 and CDR2 are MNHEY and SMNVEV (reference sequence). The CDR3 covers 13 residues. CDR3: CASSFLNSYEQYF. The CDR3 bases are TGTGCCAGCAGTTTCTTAAACTCCTACGAGCAGTACTTC.

A few counts support this clonotype. Compared with germline, one end of the junction differs, possibly owing to a read error. This chain uses TRBV18 with TRBJ2-7; 9 nucleotides agree with TRBD1. The CDR3 loop spans 14 amino acids. Per germline, CDR1 KGHSH and CDR2 LQKENI. The DNA of the CDR3 is TGTGCCAGCAGTACCACAGGGGGCCGGTACGAGCAATACTTC. It translates to CASSTTGGRYEQYF.

Many counts were recorded for this clonotype. This chain uses TRBV4-3 with TRBJ1-1, with a weak D call TRBD1 (5 bases). CDR1 is LGHNA, CDR2 YSLEER, per germline. The V and J ends lost 1 base and 6 bases respectively, with 9 bases between them. There are 13 residues in the CDR3. The CDR3 DNA follows: TGCGCCAGCAGCCAAGGGGTGGGACCTGAAGCTTTCTTT. Amino acid sequence: CASSQGVGPEAFF.

The sample holds many counts of this clonotype. The V and J genes are TRBV20-1 and TRBJ2-7; 8 bases are a match to TRBD1. The CDR3 contains 15 residues. Germline CDR1 is DFQATT and CDR2 is SNEGSKA (reference sequence). V gave up 4 bases and J gave up 1 base; unmatched junction bases: 9. The chain's CDR3 is CSATSRTGKSYEQYF. CDR3 DNA: TGCAGTGCTACAAGCAGGACAGGGAAATCCTACGAGCAGTACTTC.

This chain connects TRBV6-1 to TRBJ1-4; D may be TRBD1 (5 bases). From germline, CDR1 is MNHNS and CDR2 SASEGT. The CDR3 contains 18 residues. The V and J ends lost 5 bases and 0 bases respectively, with 19 bases between them. CDR3 DNA sequence: TGTGCCAGCAGTACACTTACTCCAGGGTTACCAACTAATGAAAAACTGTTTTTT. Translation: CASSTLTPGLPTNEKLFF.

This clonotype was observed at least ten times. The chain links TRBV28 to TRBJ2-3; the D gene is possibly TRBD2 (5 bases). V was shortened by 3 bases and J by 10 bases, with 11 bases between the two germline ends. CDR1 is MDHEN and CDR2 is SYDVKM in the germline V gene. This CDR3 is built from 12 residues. CDR3 nucleotide sequence: TGTGCCAGCAGTTTCGGAGGATCGGCGCAGTATTTT. It specifies CASSFGGSAQYF.

The chain combines TRBV6-2 or TRBV6-3 with TRBJ1-1; 8 bases line up with TRBD1. This CDR3 has 16 residues. After removal of 5 bases from V and 1 base from J, the junction contained 9 bases not matched to a gene. Germline V gene data show CDR1 as MNHEY and CDR2 as SVGEGT. CDR3 in DNA: TGTGCCAGCAGTCCCTCACGGGACAGGCCGAACACTGAAGCTTTCTTT. Translated: CASSPSRDRPNTEAFF.

In its sample, this clonotype was seen a few times. This chain joins TRBV9 and TRBJ2-7; TRBD2 aligns across 7 bases. The germline gives CDR1 SGDLS, CDR2 YYNGEE. V gave up 1 base and J gave up 4 bases; unmatched junction bases: 8. The CDR3 has 15 residues. CDR3 residues: CASSVRAGELYEQYF. In nucleotides, the CDR3 is TGTGCCAGCAGCGTAAGGGCGGGAGAATTGTACGAGCAGTACTTC.

This clonotype was seen more than once but under ten times. The chain's CDR3 is CSARTSGDTQYF. In DNA form, the CDR3 reads TGCAGTGCCAGGACTAGCGGGGATACGCAGTATTTT. The chain couples TRBV20-1 to TRBJ2-3; the match to TRBD2 covers 11 bases. Germline CDR1 is DFQATT and CDR2 is SNEGSKA (reference sequence). The CDR3 contains 12 residues. Trimming removed 6 bases from V and 6 bases from J; junction bases left unmatched: 2.

This chain connects TRBV15 to TRBJ2-6, with 7 bases fitting TRBD1. The ends lost 3 bases at V and 4 bases at J; junction bases unmatched: 12. The CDR3 covers 18 residues. Germline V gives CDR1 LNHNV, CDR2 YYDKDF (reference sequence). CDR3 coding DNA: TGTGCCACCAGCAGCAGGGGGAGCACCCTACAGGGGGCCAACGTCCTGACTTTC. It yields the protein CATSSRGSTLQGANVLTF. The full variable domain, completed using reference TRBV15 and TRBJ2-6, is DAMVIQNPRYQVTQFGKPVTLSCSQTLNHNVMYWYQQKSSQAPKLLFHYYDKDFNNEADTPDNFQSRRPNTSFCFLDIRSPGLGDTAMYLCATSSRGSTLQGANVLTFGAGSRLTVL.

In regard to this clonotype: A single base separates this from a much larger clone, so it may be a read error. Lacking the conserved final phenylalanine or tryptophan, this CDR3 likely reflects a read error. The genes are TRBV7-3 and TRBJ1-1; D is unresolved. CDR3 size: 13 residues. Trimming stripped 1 base from V and 1 base from J, with 4 bases between. CDR1 and CDR2 from the germline V gene are SGHTA and FQGTGA. CDR3 region: CASSLMKNTEAFL. CDR3 nucleotides: TGTGCCAGCAGCTTAATGAAGAACACTGAAGCTTTCCTT.

This clonotype was seen more than once but under ten times. The chain recombines TRBV3-1 with TRBJ1-2; D unresolved. In germline, CDR1 is LGHDT, CDR2 YNNKEL (reference sequence). The CDR3 has 15 amino acids. V lost 0 bases and J 2 bases, leaving 10 bases between the germline ends. The CDR3 DNA follows: TGTGCCAGCAGCCAAGATATGGGAGCCAACTATGGCTACACCTTC. It translates to CASSQDMGANYGYTF.

A few counts support this clonotype. V usage is TRBV6-1 and J usage is TRBJ2-6; TRBD2 might be the D (6 bases). CDR3 length: 15 residues. Trimming took 7 bases from V and 3 from J, leaving 13 bases between them. CDR1 is MNHNS and CDR2 is SASEGT in the germline V gene. This CDR3 reads CASKGRGIGANVLTF. CDR3 DNA sequence: TGTGCCAGCAAGGGGCGGGGCATTGGGGCCAACGTCCTGACTTTC.

The sample holds many counts of this clonotype. The V gene is TRBV5-4, the J gene TRBJ2-3; possible D gene TRBD1, 6 bases. The CDR3 totals 14 residues. Per germline, CDR1 SGHNT and CDR2 YYREEE (reference sequence). Trimming took off 2 bases at V and 7 bases at J, with 14 bases between the two ends. The CDR3 DNA sequence: TGTGCCAGCAGCTTCGCAGGGGTCATGAATACGCAGTATTTT. Translation gives CASSFAGVMNTQYF.

The rearrangement uses TRBV5-1 and TRBJ2-7; 7 bases are a match to TRBD1. CDR1 is SGHRS and CDR2 is YFSETQ in the germline V gene. The CDR3 is 14 amino acids. With V trimmed by 2 bases and J by 0 bases, 2 bases remained unmatched. In DNA form, the CDR3 reads TGCGCCAGCAGCTTCTGGGACAGCTCCTACGAGCAGTACTTC. Translation: CASSFWDSSYEQYF.

Concerning this clonotype: A much bigger clone sits one base away, suggesting this may be a read error. V gene TRBV3-1 combines with J gene TRBJ1-1; D unclear. This CDR3 is built from 13 residues. The germline V gene encodes CDR1 LGHDT and CDR2 YNNKEL (reference sequence). The CDR3, as DNA: TGCGCCAGCTGCCAAGAACCGAACACTGAAGCTTTCTTT. The encoded protein is CASCQEPNTEAFF.

The gene calls are TRBV18 and TRBJ1-1; 8 positions match TRBD1. CDR1 is KGHSH, CDR2 LQKENI, per germline. The CDR3 is made up of 13 amino acids. Trimming at V came to 10 bases and at J to 4 bases, leaving 8 bases not matched to a gene. Here the CDR3 reads CANHRGDLTEAFF. In DNA form, the CDR3 reads TGTGCCAACCACAGGGGGGATCTCACTGAAGCTTTCTTT.

This clonotype was seen at least ten times. V gene TRBV11-2 combines with J gene TRBJ2-7; D may be TRBD1 (5 bases). Germline V gene data show CDR1 as SGHAT and CDR2 as FQNNGV. The germline V and J ends were trimmed by 7 bases and 2 bases, with 12 bases remaining between them. The CDR3 length is 13 residues. The CDR3 loop reads CASIRGTPYEQYF. DNA of the CDR3: TGTGCCAGCATTAGGGGTACTCCCTACGAGCAGTACTTC.

The table lists this clonotype with a few counts. This sequence joins TRBV29-1 and TRBJ1-2; 10 nucleotides match TRBD1. V dropped 6 bases and J dropped 8; count of bases not matched to a gene: 6. Germline CDR1 SQVTM, CDR2 ANQGSEA. The CDR3 runs 12 residues. The CDR3 spells CSVAGTGVGYTF. CDR3 nucleotide sequence: TGCAGCGTCGCCGGGACAGGGGTCGGCTACACCTTC.

V gene TRBV28 combines with J gene TRBJ2-1; D is perhaps TRBD2 (5 bases). CDR1 MDHEN and CDR2 SYDVKM come from the germline V gene. This CDR3 has 14 amino acids. V was shortened by 3 bases and J by 3 bases, with 9 bases between the two germline ends. CDR3 DNA sequence: TGTGCCAGCAGTTTCCGGACTGGCTACAATGAGCAGTTCTTC. This gives the protein CASSFRTGYNEQFF.

Only a few counts were recorded for this clonotype. This chain links TRBV18 with TRBJ2-3; D is perhaps TRBD2 (6 bases). The CDR3 is 17 amino acids. Trimming left V 1 base short and J 5 bases short, with 19 bases between. Germline CDR1 and CDR2: KGHSH and LQKENI. In nucleotides, the CDR3 is TGTGCCAGCTCACCACTTCGGACGGGAGCGGAAAAAGATACGCAGTATTTT. It encodes CASSPLRTGAEKDTQYF.

The chain links TRBV27 to TRBJ1-5, with D maybe TRBD1 (6 bases). Germline values: CDR1 MNHEY, CDR2 SMNVEV (reference sequence). CDR3 length: 13 residues. Trimming took 4 bases from V and 7 from J, leaving 11 bases between them. The DNA for the CDR3 is TGTGCCAGCAGTTCCACAGGGATGCAGCCCCAGCATTTT. This sequence encodes CASSSTGMQPQHF.

J is TRBJ2-7 and V is TRBV14; TRBD1 aligns across 7 bases. Germline V gives CDR1 SGHDN, CDR2 FVKESK. V gave up 6 bases and J gave up 0 bases; unmatched junction bases: 8. This CDR3 contains 15 residues. The CDR3 protein is CASREKGAGSYEQYF. CDR3 DNA sequence: TGTGCCAGCAGGGAAAAGGGGGCAGGCTCCTACGAGCAGTACTTC. Filled out from reference TRBV14 and TRBJ2-7, the complete variable domain reads EAGVTQFPSHSVIEKGQTVTLRCDPISGHDNLYWYRRVMGKEIKFLLHFVKESKQDESGMPNNRFLAERTGGTYSTLKVQPAELEDSGVYFCASREKGAGSYEQYFGPGTRLTVT.

Only a few counts were recorded for this clonotype. CDR3 nucleotides: TGCGCCAGCAGCCAAGACGATGGGACAGGGGTTTACGAGCAGTACTTC. Protein sequence: CASSQDDGTGVYEQYF. The V call is TRBV4-1, the J call TRBJ2-7, with 10 bases that match TRBD1. The V gene's germline CDR1 is MGHRA and CDR2 YSYEKL. The V and J ends lost 0 bases and 4 bases, in that order; junction bases with no gene match: 6. This CDR3 comprises 16 residues.

This clonotype was counted many times. The chain links TRBV20-1 to TRBJ2-5; D not certain. Looked up from germline, CDR1 is DFQATT and CDR2 is SNEGSKA (reference sequence). The CDR3 sequence is 12 residues long. Trimming removed 3 bases at V and 3 bases at J, with 8 bases between. As DNA, the CDR3 is TGCAGTGCTAGTTATAGGGAAGAGACCCAGTACTTC. Amino acid sequence: CSASYREETQYF.

In this sample, this clonotype turned up many times. CDR3 DNA sequence: TGTGCCAGCAGCCACAGGCACCAAGAGACCCAGTACTTC. This sequence encodes CASSHRHQETQYF. This chain uses TRBV27 with TRBJ2-5; a possible D gene is TRBD1 (5 bases). The V gene lost 6 bases and the J gene lost 0 bases, with 8 bases spanning the gap. The CDR3 has 13 amino acids. The germline V gene encodes CDR1 MNHEY and CDR2 SMNVEV (reference sequence).

This chain uses TRBV6-4 with TRBJ1-1, with D possibly TRBD1 on 6 matching bases. Germline CDR1 reads MRHNA; CDR2 reads SNTAGT. The CDR3 is 16 residues long. V was cut by 7 bases and J by 1 base, with 19 bases left in between. CDR3 DNA: TGTGCCAGCACCCCTCTTCAGGGGCTGGGGAACACTGAAGCTTTCTTT. Translation: CASTPLQGLGNTEAFF.